This T cell receptor beta chain was recorded in a study of beta chain features in type 1 diabetes. As every portion of the isolated RNA was reverse transcribed, the sequencing read expressed TCRB transcripts. TCRdb's copy holds only in-frame clones and misses some; the assay was immunoSEQ multiplex PCR. The table has a few hundred thousand clones, over 11% seen once. V gave up 7 bases and J gave up 1 base, with 16 bases separating them. From germline, CDR1 is SEHNR and CDR2 FQNEAQ (reference sequence). This CDR3 contains 16 residues. Notes on the study in general: A moderate, significant TCRB CDR3 shortening appeared in type 1 diabetes across four CD4+ subsets.

In the case of this clone: What it binds is unknown.

The chain is built from TRBV7-9 and TRBJ1-4; tentative D call: TRBD1 (5 bases). The sample taken for sequencing was naive CD4+ T cells from blood. The receptor was derived from a man aged 25-40 years with type 1 diabetes. CDR3 sequence reads: CASTPLGGGTNEKLFF. As DNA, the CDR3 is TGTGCCAGCACCCCTCTCGGGGGAGGAACTAATGAAAAACTGTTTTTT.